This entry lists 15 T cell receptor beta chains sequenced from one sample in a study of shared clonotypes between healthy human individuals (dated by TCRdb to 2018 to 2021). The library was prepared using the immunoSEQ multiplex PCR assay. TCRdb limited this immuneACCESS table to in-frame rearrangements with V and J called. A share of clones is missing; checked studies link under half to unresolved V genes, and the rest is unexplained. The sample has roughly 2.1 million clones on record, more than 85% of them singletons. Over 1.5% of the sample goes to the ten largest clones. For the CD8 naive samples, CD45RO-negative cells were positively selected for CCR7, yielding a CD45RA+CCR7+ population from which TemRA cells were excluded. The sample consisted of naive CD8+ T cells from PBMCs. What the cell subset or site label conveys for this sample: CD45RA+CCR7+. The receptors derive from a man between 18 and 29 years old in good health. Some clones in this sample may be carry-over from other donors' samples.

The genes are TRBV29-1 and TRBJ2-2; 12 nucleotides match TRBD2. Germline CDR1 SQVTM, CDR2 ANQGSEA. V shed 6 bases and J 0 bases; nucleotides not matched to a gene: 8. The CDR3 covers 17 residues. In nucleotides, the CDR3 is TGCAGCGTGTGGGGACTAGCGGGCAAAGCGAACACCGGGGAGCTGTTTTTT. Encoded protein: CSVWGLAGKANTGELFF.

This chain links TRBV15 with TRBJ2-7; the D is unclear. The length of the CDR3 is 13 residues. Trimming stripped 9 bases from V and 1 base from J, with 13 bases between. Germline-derived CDR1 and CDR2 are LNHNV and YYDKDF (reference sequence). As DNA, the CDR3 is TGTGCCACTGGACGGTATGAATCCTACGAGCAGTACTTC. This translates into CATGRYESYEQYF.

The genes are TRBV7-9 and TRBJ2-1; TRBD2 agrees at 8 bases. CDR1 is SEHNR and CDR2 is FQNEAQ in the germline V gene (reference sequence). The CDR3 has 18 residues. V lost 5 bases, J lost 3 bases, and 15 bases stayed unmatched. CDR3 sequence reads: CASSHPLLADSRYNEQFF. CDR3 coding DNA: TGTGCCAGCAGCCACCCCCTACTAGCGGATTCTCGCTACAATGAGCAGTTCTTC.

V usage is TRBV9 and J usage is TRBJ1-3, with a weak D call TRBD1 (5 bases). From germline, CDR1 is SGDLS and CDR2 YYNGEE. The V end lost 6 bases, the J end lost 1 base, and 17 bases lay between the germline ends. The CDR3 runs 16 residues. The CDR3 region has the DNA TGTGCCAGCACCCGACGGGGGGAGATTTCTGGAAACACCATATATTTT. Translated: CASTRRGEISGNTIYF.

The chain carries TRBV5-1 and TRBJ1-1; maybe TRBD1 (5 bases). The germline V and J ends were trimmed by 4 bases and 9 bases, with 22 bases remaining between them. Germline values: CDR1 SGHRS, CDR2 YFSETQ. This CDR3 spans 15 amino acids. CDR3 nucleotide sequence: TGCGCCAGCAGCCTACGCCCCGGCGAGGGGAGTAAAGCTTTCTTT. It is translated as CASSLRPGEGSKAFF.

The chain has TRBV9 and TRBJ1-2; the D gene is possibly TRBD1 (6 bases). V lost 4 bases to trimming and J lost 2 bases, with 9 bases between them. Germline-derived CDR1 and CDR2 are SGDLS and YYNGEE. This CDR3 is 13 amino acids long. The CDR3 here is CASSPGENYGYTF. The CDR3, as DNA: TGTGCCAGCAGCCCAGGGGAAAACTATGGCTACACCTTC.

This clone was recorded once. V gene TRBV2 combines with J gene TRBJ2-7; D unclear. Germline V gene data show CDR1 as SNHLY and CDR2 as FYNNEI. Trimming shortened V by 7 bases and J by 2 bases, and 18 bases separated the two germline ends. The CDR3 totals 15 residues. CDR3 in amino acids: CASNRNEGRTYEQYF. For the CDR3, the DNA is TGTGCCAGCAATAGAAACGAAGGACGGACCTACGAGCAGTACTTC.

V is TRBV6-1 and J is TRBJ2-7; D is possibly TRBD2 (6 bases). The V and J ends lost 6 bases and 0 bases respectively, with 12 bases between them. This CDR3 has 14 amino acids. The V gene's germline CDR1 is MNHNS and CDR2 SASEGT. In nucleotides, the CDR3 is TGTGCCAGCAGCCAAGGCGGGACCTCCTACGAGCAGTACTTC. This translates into CASSQGGTSYEQYF.

The sample holds one count of this clone. This chain joins TRBV27 and TRBJ2-1; 12 bases are a match to TRBD2. In germline, CDR1 is MNHEY, CDR2 SMNVEV (reference sequence). This CDR3 comprises 14 residues. V dropped 6 bases and J dropped 8; count of bases not matched to a gene: 5. The CDR3 DNA reads TGTGCCAGCAGCTCTAGCGGGAGGGCCTATGAGCAGTTCTTC. It translates to CASSSSGRAYEQFF.

The CDR3 protein is CASSPGQGWAGELFF. CDR3 in DNA: TGTGCCAGCAGCCCCGGACAGGGCTGGGCCGGGGAGCTGTTTTTT. The chain employs TRBV6-1 and TRBJ2-2; TRBD1 matches 8 bases. CDR3 size: 15 residues. Trimming removed 6 bases from V and 6 bases from J; junction bases left unmatched: 9. CDR1 is MNHNS, CDR2 SASEGT, per germline.

This clone was counted once. The V and J genes are TRBV27 and TRBJ2-5, with 8 bases that match TRBD1. From germline, CDR1 is MNHEY and CDR2 SMNVEV (reference sequence). There are 14 residues in the CDR3. V was pared by 4 bases and J by 5 bases, with 6 bases of the junction left unmatched. In DNA form, the CDR3 reads TGTGCCAGCAGTTATGGACAGGGTACGGAGACCCAGTACTTC. As protein: CASSYGQGTETQYF.

The J gene is TRBJ1-1, the V gene TRBV7-9; D gene ambiguous. CDR1 and CDR2 (germline): SEHNR, FQNEAQ (reference sequence). The CDR3 loop spans 13 amino acids. The germline V and J ends were trimmed by 6 bases and 7 bases, with 15 bases remaining between them. DNA of the CDR3: TGTGCCAGCAGACCAGTTCGGACGAGTGAAGCTTTCTTT. Encoded protein: CASRPVRTSEAFF.

The chain combines TRBV7-3 with TRBJ2-3, with 8 bases lining up with TRBD2. V dropped 6 bases and J dropped 0; count of bases not matched to a gene: 5. The CDR3 has 15 residues. Germline CDR1 SGHTA, CDR2 FQGTGA. Here the CDR3 reads CASSAREGSTDTQYF. In nucleotides, the CDR3 is TGTGCCAGCAGTGCCCGGGAGGGCAGCACAGATACGCAGTATTTT.

The chain carries TRBV21-1 and TRBJ1-5. TRBV21-1 is marked as a pseudogene. The CDR3 runs 14 residues. CDR3 nucleotides: TGTGCCAGCAGCAAAGTGGCTAGGTTTCAGCCCCAGCATTTT. It specifies CASSKVARFQPQHF.

This chain connects TRBV6-1 to TRBJ1-5, with a possible D match to TRBD1 (5 bases). The CDR3 length is 17 residues. Deletions cut 3 bases from V and 0 bases from J, with 15 bases between. CDR1 MNHNS and CDR2 SASEGT come from the germline V gene. CDR3 nucleotide sequence: TGTGCCAGCAGTGACGGGCCCAGGGAGTATAGCAATCAGCCCCAGCATTTT. It codes for CASSDGPREYSNQPQHF.